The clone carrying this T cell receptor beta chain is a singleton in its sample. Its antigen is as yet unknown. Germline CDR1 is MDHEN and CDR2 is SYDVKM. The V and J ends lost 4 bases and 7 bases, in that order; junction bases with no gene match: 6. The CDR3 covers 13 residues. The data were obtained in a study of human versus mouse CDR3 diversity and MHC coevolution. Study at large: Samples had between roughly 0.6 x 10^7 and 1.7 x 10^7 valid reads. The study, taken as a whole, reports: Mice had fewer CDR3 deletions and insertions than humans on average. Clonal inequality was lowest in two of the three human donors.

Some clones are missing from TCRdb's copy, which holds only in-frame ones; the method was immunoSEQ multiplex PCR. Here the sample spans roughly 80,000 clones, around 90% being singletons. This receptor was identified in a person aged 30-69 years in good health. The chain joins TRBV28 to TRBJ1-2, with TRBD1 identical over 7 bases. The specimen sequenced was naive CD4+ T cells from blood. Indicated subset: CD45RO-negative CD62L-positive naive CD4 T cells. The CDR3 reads CASSSLDRAGYTF. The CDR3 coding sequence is TGTGCCAGCAGTTCCCTCGACAGGGCTGGCTACACCTTC.